These 14 T cell receptor beta chains came from one sample sequenced in a study of tumor-infiltrating lymphocytes in localized non-small cell lung cancer (dated by TCRdb to the early 2020s). The library was generated by the immunoSEQ multiplex PCR assay. TCRdb re-hosts the immuneACCESS table, in-frame sequences only. Its copies lack some clones; in the studies checked, an unresolved V gene accounts for under half of them, and the cause for the rest is not known. In all, the sample holds more than 10,000 clones, and 66% of those were seen once. Around 7.3% of the sample rests with the top ten. The sample comprised lung tumor tissue. The receptor source for this set is a human donor with non-small cell lung cancer.

The rearrangement links TRBV6-5 to TRBJ1-1, with D unresolved. The germline V gene encodes CDR1 MNHEY and CDR2 SVGAGI. V lost 0 bases, J lost 1 base, and 6 bases lay in between. CDR3 size: 14 residues. In nucleotides, the CDR3 is TGTGCCAGCAGTTACTCGTGGCAGAACACTGAAGCTTTCTTT. This translates into CASSYSWQNTEAFF.

The V and J genes are TRBV29-1 and TRBJ1-1; 8 bases map to TRBD1. V was pared by 6 bases and J by 4 bases, with 10 bases of the junction left unmatched. The CDR3 has 14 amino acids. The germline CDR1 and CDR2 sequences are SQVTM and ANQGSEA. Written as DNA, the CDR3 is TGCAGCGTATACGGACAGGGATCGGGCACTGAAGCTTTCTTT. It yields the protein CSVYGQGSGTEAFF.

This clone was counted between two and nine times. The rearrangement links TRBV2 to TRBJ1-4; no firm D call. CDR3 size: 17 residues. V lost 7 bases to trimming and J lost 3 bases, with 21 bases between them. Per the germline V gene, CDR1 is SNHLY and CDR2 is FYNNEI. The CDR3 region is CASINLRRNKANEKLFF. CDR3 sequence (DNA): TGTGCCAGCATAAACCTCAGGCGTAATAAGGCTAATGAAAAACTGTTTTTT.

The chain links TRBV7-9 to TRBJ2-1, with D tentatively TRBD1 or TRBD2 (5 bases each). Germline V gene sequence: CDR1 SEHNR, CDR2 FQNEAQ (reference sequence). The CDR3 runs to 15 residues. V lost 5 bases and J lost 4, with 15 bases in between. The CDR3 DNA reads TGTGCCAGCAGCCCCGAGGGGCCAAAGTACAATGAGCAGTTCTTC. Translated, it gives CASSPEGPKYNEQFF.

This chain connects TRBV28 to TRBJ1-5; no reliable D call. Per the germline V gene, CDR1 is MDHEN and CDR2 is SYDVKM. V lost 6 bases to trimming and J lost 5 bases, with 14 bases between them. CDR3 size: 14 residues. CDR3 in amino acids: CASRRWSSHQPQHF. Written as DNA, the CDR3 is TGTGCCAGCAGGAGATGGTCGAGTCATCAGCCCCAGCATTTT.

This chain joins TRBV6-6 and TRBJ2-3; TRBD1 agrees at 8 bases. Germline V gene sequence: CDR1 MNHNY, CDR2 SVGAGI (reference sequence). This CDR3 has 15 amino acids. V was pared by 6 bases and J by 4 bases, with 9 bases of the junction left unmatched. The DNA of the CDR3 is TGTGCCAGCAGAAGATCCGGGACAGGCTCAGATACGCAGTATTTT. It encodes CASRRSGTGSDTQYF.

This CDR3 reads CASSEFAAPLHF. In nucleotides, the CDR3 is TGTGCCAGCAGTGAATTCGCCGCACCCCTCCACTTT. This chain connects TRBV6-1 to TRBJ1-6; unclear D gene. The CDR3 is 12 residues long. Looked up from germline, CDR1 is MNHNS and CDR2 is SASEGT. Trimming stripped 2 bases from V and 11 bases from J, with 7 bases between.

The chain employs TRBV7-6 and TRBJ1-4; D is undetermined. This CDR3 region has 13 residues. Looked up from germline, CDR1 is SGHVS and CDR2 is FNYEAQ. V was cut by 8 bases and J by 7 bases, with 14 bases left in between. The CDR3 here is CASGREVGEKLFF. The CDR3 DNA reads TGTGCCAGCGGCCGCGAGGTTGGTGAAAAACTGTTTTTT.

V gene TRBV10-3 combines with J gene TRBJ1-1; possibly TRBD1 for D (5 bases). Germline assignment: CDR1 ENHRY and CDR2 SYGVKD. The CDR3 is made up of 14 amino acids. The V gene lost 6 bases and the J gene lost 0 bases, with 11 bases spanning the gap. This CDR3 reads CAISTGTMNTEAFF. The DNA of the CDR3 is TGTGCCATCAGCACCGGGACCATGAACACTGAAGCTTTCTTT.

The genes are TRBV14 and TRBJ2-2, with a weak D call TRBD2 (6 bases). CDR3 length: 16 amino acids. Looked up from germline, CDR1 is SGHDN and CDR2 is FVKESK. Trimming removed 4 bases from V and 2 bases from J, with 14 bases in between. The CDR3 nucleotides are TGTGCCAGCAGCCCAACCGGGACTTCTAACACCGGGGAGCTGTTTTTT. It encodes CASSPTGTSNTGELFF.

The V call is TRBV30, the J call TRBJ1-1, with TRBD1 matching 7 bases. Germline V gene sequence: CDR1 GTSNPN, CDR2 SVGIG (reference sequence). The junction had 7 bases not matched to a gene; V was cut back by 2 bases and J by 4 bases. The CDR3 is 14 amino acids. The CDR3 DNA reads as TGTGCCTGGAGTATAGGGGGCTGGGGCACTGAAGCTTTCTTT. Translated: CAWSIGGWGTEAFF.

This clone has only a few counts. This rearrangement joins TRBV19 to TRBJ1-5, with D hard to call. CDR3 length equals 15 residues. Trimming took 7 bases from V and 2 from J, leaving 15 bases between them. The germline V gene has CDR1 LNHDA and CDR2 SQIVND (reference sequence). The CDR3 region has the DNA TGTGCCAGTAATGAAGGCTTTAATGGCAATCAGCCCCAGCATTTT. Amino acids: CASNEGFNGNQPQHF. Looking up the rest from reference TRBV19 and TRBJ1-5 gives the full variable domain: DGGITQSPKYLFRKEGQNVTLSCEQNLNHDAMYWYRQDPGQGLRLIYYSQIVNDFQKGDIAEGYSVSREKKESFPLTVTSAQKNPTAFYLCASNEGFNGNQPQHFGDGTRLSIL.

V and J are TRBV2 and TRBJ2-1; no firm D call. V was pared by 5 bases and J by 0 bases, with 11 bases between. Germline V gives CDR1 SNHLY, CDR2 FYNNEI. This CDR3 region has 15 residues. CDR3 in DNA: TGTGCCAGCAGTAAGTCCCAAAGCTCCTACAATGAGCAGTTCTTC. This sequence encodes CASSKSQSSYNEQFF.

This clone has only a few counts. This chain links TRBV18 with TRBJ1-2; a possible D gene is TRBD1 (6 bases). The ends were cut back, 4 bases at V and 4 bases at J, with 10 bases in the middle. The V gene's germline CDR1 is KGHSH and CDR2 LQKENI. The CDR3 loop spans 13 amino acids. The CDR3 spells CASSLDSLYGYTF. CDR3 sequence (DNA): TGTGCCAGCTCACTGGACAGCCTCTATGGCTACACCTTC.